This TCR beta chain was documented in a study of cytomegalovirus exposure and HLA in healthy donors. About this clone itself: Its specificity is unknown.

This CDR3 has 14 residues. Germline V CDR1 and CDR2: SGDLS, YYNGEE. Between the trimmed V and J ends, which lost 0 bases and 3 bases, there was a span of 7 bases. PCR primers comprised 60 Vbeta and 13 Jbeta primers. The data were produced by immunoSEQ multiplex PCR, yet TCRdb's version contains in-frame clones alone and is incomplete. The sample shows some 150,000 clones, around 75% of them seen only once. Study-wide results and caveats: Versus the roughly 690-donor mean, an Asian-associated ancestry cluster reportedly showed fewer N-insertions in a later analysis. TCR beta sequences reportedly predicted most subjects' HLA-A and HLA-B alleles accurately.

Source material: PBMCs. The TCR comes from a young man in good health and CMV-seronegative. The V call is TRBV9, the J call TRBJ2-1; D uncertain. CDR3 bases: TGTGCCAGCAGCGTAGGGAGTTACTACAATGAGCAGTTCTTC. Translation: CASSVGSYYNEQFF.